The 16 T cell receptor beta chains reported below all come from one sample, sequenced in a study of T cell responses to AZD1222 COVID-19 vaccine. Repertoires were generated with immunoSEQ multiplex PCR, while TCRdb's copy carries only in-frame clones and drops some. The sample shows roughly 55,000 clones, approximately 90% of them seen only once. The sequenced sample was peripheral blood, obtained on day 0 of AZD1222 vaccination. The receptor set was obtained from an adult in good health.

The genes are TRBV24-1 and TRBJ1-2, with 9 positions matching TRBD1. CDR1 is KGHDR and CDR2 is SFDVKD in the germline V gene. Germline trimming cut 3 bases from V and 9 bases from J; bases unmatched to any gene: 7. The CDR3 covers 14 residues. The CDR3 loop reads CATSDHGQGKSYTF. In DNA form, the CDR3 reads TGTGCCACCAGTGATCATGGACAGGGGAAAAGCTACACCTTC.

V gene TRBV12-2 combines with J gene TRBJ1-5. TRBV12-2 is listed as a pseudogene. The CDR3 covers 15 residues. In DNA form, the CDR3 reads TGTGCAAGTCGCTCCCCCCGGGTCCGCGGTCAGCCCCAGCATTTT. Its translation: CASRSPRVRGQPQHF.

CDR3 coding DNA: TGTGCCAGCAACCTAGCGGGGACCTTGGAGACCCAGTACTTC. Amino acid sequence: CASNLAGTLETQYF. This chain links TRBV7-8 with TRBJ2-5; 9 bases align to TRBD2. The CDR3 loop spans 14 amino acids. CDR1 and CDR2 from the germline V gene are SGHVS and FQNEAQ. The V and J ends lost 7 bases and 5 bases, in that order; junction bases with no gene match: 8.

The V call is TRBV5-6, the J call TRBJ2-1; D call uncertain. The CDR3 runs 15 residues. Trimming shortened V by 2 bases and J by 1 base, and 10 bases separated the two germline ends. Germline V gene sequence: CDR1 SGHDT, CDR2 YYEEEE. The CDR3 DNA sequence: TGTGCCAGCAGCTTAACGGTGAGGTCCTACAATGAGCAGTTCTTC. Encoded protein: CASSLTVRSYNEQFF.

This chain joins TRBV6-5 and TRBJ1-1, with TRBD1 as a possible D gene (6 bases). Germline V gene data show CDR1 as MNHEY and CDR2 as SVGAGI. The CDR3 consists of 13 residues. The V gene lost 6 bases and the J gene lost 2 bases, with 10 bases spanning the gap. The CDR3 is CASSRTANTEAFF. Here the CDR3 DNA reads TGTGCCAGCAGCCGGACAGCCAACACTGAAGCTTTCTTT.

The chain recombines TRBV5-1 with TRBJ1-1; no firm D call. The germline V gene has CDR1 SGHRS and CDR2 YFSETQ. The CDR3 covers 14 residues. With 0 bases removed from V and 1 base from J, the gap between germline ends came to 7 bases. The CDR3 DNA follows: TGCGCCAGCAGCTTGGGACACGAGAACACTGAAGCTTTCTTT. Protein sequence: CASSLGHENTEAFF.

V usage is TRBV30 and J usage is TRBJ2-3; no clear D gene. Between the trimmed V and J ends, which lost 0 bases and 4 bases, there was a span of 11 bases. The germline V gene has CDR1 GTSNPN and CDR2 SVGIG (reference sequence). The CDR3 runs 14 residues. The CDR3 DNA reads TGTGCCTGGAGTGTAGCTTCTTCGCCAGATACGCAGTATTTT. It codes for CAWSVASSPDTQYF. Supplemented by reference TRBV30 and TRBJ2-3, the full variable domain reads SQTIHQWPATLVQPVGSPLSLECTVEGTSNPNLYWYRQAAGRGLQLLFYSVGIGQISSEVPQNLSASRPQDRQFILSSKKLLLSDSGFYLCAWSVASSPDTQYFGPGTRLTVL.

This chain uses TRBV14 with TRBJ1-1; D ambiguous. V was cut by 0 bases and J by 5 bases, with 7 bases left in between. The CDR3 totals 13 residues. Germline V CDR1 and CDR2: SGHDN, FVKESK. CDR3 amino acids: CASSQEFRTEAFF. In DNA, the CDR3 is TGTGCCAGCAGCCAAGAGTTCCGGACTGAAGCTTTCTTT.

The CDR3 reads CASSKWNTEAFF. In DNA form, the CDR3 reads TGTGCCAGCAGTAAGTGGAACACTGAAGCTTTCTTT. The chain combines TRBV2 with TRBJ1-1; D is uncertain. This CDR3 has 12 residues. In germline, CDR1 is SNHLY, CDR2 FYNNEI. Trimming cost V 5 bases and J 1 base, with 5 bases left between them.

The rearrangement links TRBV3-1 (or the pseudogene TRBV3-2) to TRBJ1-5, with 8 bases identical to TRBD1. J gave up 6 bases and V 4 bases, and 5 bases lay outside the gene matches. The CDR3 covers 14 residues. The germline gives CDR1 LGHDT, CDR2 YNNKEL (reference sequence). The CDR3 spells CASSPRTGSQPQHF. The DNA of the CDR3 is TGTGCCAGCAGCCCGCGGACAGGGAGTCAGCCCCAGCATTTT.

The chain couples TRBV3-1 (or the pseudogene TRBV3-2) to TRBJ2-2; 7 bases agree with TRBD1. The trim removed 5 bases at V and 0 bases at J, leaving 9 bases unmatched. Germline V gene sequence: CDR1 LGHDT, CDR2 YNNKEL (reference sequence). The CDR3 sequence is 17 residues long. CDR3 region: CASSFYSGQTNTGELFF. The DNA for the CDR3 is TGTGCCAGCAGCTTTTATTCGGGACAGACGAACACCGGGGAGCTGTTTTTT.

In this sample, this clone turned up once. V is TRBV10-3 and J is TRBJ2-5; a weak D match, TRBD2 (6 bases). Germline CDR1 and CDR2: ENHRY and SYGVKD. This CDR3 spans 13 amino acids. V was cut by 7 bases and J by 2 bases, with 11 bases left in between. CDR3 protein: CAINSGLQETQYF. The DNA of the CDR3 is TGTGCCATCAACTCGGGACTGCAAGAGACCCAGTACTTC.

This chain's CDR3 is CASRTTGGGTDTQYF. CDR3 coding DNA: TGTGCCAGCAGGACCACAGGGGGCGGAACAGATACGCAGTATTTT. The chain recombines TRBV3-1 (or the pseudogene TRBV3-2) with TRBJ2-3; 9 bases fit TRBD1. The CDR3 is made up of 15 amino acids. Germline CDR1 and CDR2: LGHDT and YNNKEL (reference sequence). V lost 6 bases, J lost 3 bases, and 7 bases stayed unmatched.

V is TRBV7-8 and J is TRBJ1-2; D not certain. Trimming removed 5 bases at V and 7 bases at J, with 17 bases between. This CDR3 is 14 amino acids long. CDR1 is SGHVS, CDR2 FQNEAQ, per germline. This CDR3 reads CASSQSTGVGGYTF. The DNA for the CDR3 is TGTGCCAGCAGCCAAAGTACGGGTGTAGGTGGCTACACCTTC.

This clone was seen a handful of times. The CDR3 region is CASSPRGRGGGNEQFF. The CDR3 coding sequence is TGTGCCAGCAGCCCCCGGGGCCGGGGAGGTGGTAATGAGCAGTTCTTC. This chain joins TRBV7-9 and TRBJ2-1; tentatively, D is TRBD2 (6 bases). Germline V gene data show CDR1 as SEHNR and CDR2 as FQNEAQ (reference sequence). V lost 5 bases to trimming and J lost 7 bases, with 21 bases between them. CDR3 length: 16 residues.

The count of this clone is one. The genes are TRBV7-2 and TRBJ1-3, with a possible D match to TRBD1 (5 bases). Germline CDR1 reads SGHTA; CDR2 reads FQGNSA. The ends were cut back, 8 bases at V and 0 bases at J, with 14 bases in the middle. The CDR3 contains 15 residues. CDR3 nucleotides: TGTGCCAGCGGAGATCAACAGGTCTCTGGAAACACCATATATTTT. This encodes CASGDQQVSGNTIYF.